The rows below give T cell receptor beta chains drawn from one sample of a study of cytomegalovirus exposure and HLA in healthy donors. Repertoires were generated with immunoSEQ multiplex PCR, while TCRdb's copy carries only in-frame clones and drops some. In the table there are a few hundred thousand clones, over 75% of which are singletons. Sample: PBMCs. The receptors were gathered from a man aged 18 to 29 in good health and CMV-seropositive. Both conserved end residues are part of each CDR3. The order of the fields is clone size, V gene, D gene, J gene, CDR3 protein, CDR3 DNA. D genes are given only for firm matches. Rows may omit the clone size; those that give it use once, few, many or a size class.

-	TRBV18	-	TRBJ1-5	CASSLGALNQPQHF	TGTGCCAGCTCTCTAGGGGCTCTCAATCAGCCCCAGCATTTT
few	TRBV4-2	-	TRBJ1-5	CASSQEGGGVAQPQHF	TGTGCCAGCAGCCAAGAGGGCGGGGGCGTCGCTCAGCCCCAGCATTTT
-	TRBV14	-	TRBJ1-1	CASSQGYNTEAFF	TGTGCCAGCAGCCAAGGGTACAACACTGAAGCTTTCTTT
-	TRBV15	-	TRBJ1-1	CATSRDSGPNTEAFF	TGTGCCACCAGCAGAGATTCAGGGCCGAACACTGAAGCTTTCTTT
few	TRBV25-1	-	TRBJ1-2	CASSETGNYGYTF	TGTGCCAGCAGTGAAACAGGGAACTATGGCTACACCTTC
-	TRBV28	-	TRBJ1-4	CASSLEEKLFF	TGTGCCAGCAGTTTAGAGGAAAAACTGTTTTTT
-	TRBV27	-	TRBJ1-5	CASSPLGNQPQHF	TGTGCCAGCAGTCCGCTGGGCAATCAGCCCCAGCATTTT
-	TRBV14	-	TRBJ2-5	CASSQVISGSGTQYF	TGTGCCAGCAGCCAAGTTATCAGCGGGTCCGGGACCCAGTACTTC
-	TRBV11-2	-	TRBJ2-6	CASSLLLKQQSRANVLTF	TGTGCCAGCAGCTTACTTCTCAAGCAACAAAGTCGGGCCAACGTCCTGACTTTC
-	TRBV5-6	-	TRBJ2-6	CASSPIIASGANVLTF	TGTGCCAGCAGCCCCATTATCGCCTCTGGGGCCAACGTCCTGACTTTC
-	TRBV6-1	TRBD1	TRBJ2-7	CASSDGSGTGIFYEQYF	TGTGCCAGCAGTGATGGTTCAGGGACAGGGATATTCTACGAGCAGTACTTC
-	TRBV10-3	-	TRBJ2-1	CAISGSMSYNEQFF	TGTGCCATCAGCGGGAGTATGTCCTACAATGAGCAGTTCTTC
-	TRBV6-6	TRBD1	TRBJ1-5	CASSYRDRSNQPQHF	TGTGCCAGCAGTTACAGGGACAGGAGCAATCAGCCCCAGCATTTT
few	TRBV2	-	TRBJ1-1	CASSDLIEAFF	TGTGCCAGCAGTGATCTAATTGAAGCTTTCTTT
-	TRBV4-3	-	TRBJ1-1	CASSQEWGSGQRDTEAFF	TGCGCCAGCAGCCAAGAGTGGGGATCAGGGCAACGGGATACTGAAGCTTTCTTT
-	TRBV5-1	-	TRBJ1-1	CASSLIGGNTEAFF	TGCGCCAGCAGCTTGATAGGGGGGAACACTGAAGCTTTCTTT
once	TRBV7-9	-	TRBJ2-2	CASDKGVLAGELFF	TGTGCCAGCGATAAGGGGGTTTTAGCCGGGGAGCTGTTTTTT
-	TRBV19	-	TRBJ1-5	CASSIDPGEGNQPQHF	TGTGCCAGTAGTATAGACCCAGGGGAAGGCAATCAGCCCCAGCATTTT
-	TRBV7-2	TRBD2	TRBJ2-7	CASSSLTSGSRGEQYF	TGTGCCAGCAGCTCTCTGACTAGCGGGAGTCGTGGCGAGCAGTACTTC
-	TRBV5-6	TRBD2	TRBJ2-1	CASSLELGSGSLDEQFF	TGTGCCAGCAGCTTGGAGCTCGGTAGCGGGAGTTTAGATGAGCAGTTCTTC